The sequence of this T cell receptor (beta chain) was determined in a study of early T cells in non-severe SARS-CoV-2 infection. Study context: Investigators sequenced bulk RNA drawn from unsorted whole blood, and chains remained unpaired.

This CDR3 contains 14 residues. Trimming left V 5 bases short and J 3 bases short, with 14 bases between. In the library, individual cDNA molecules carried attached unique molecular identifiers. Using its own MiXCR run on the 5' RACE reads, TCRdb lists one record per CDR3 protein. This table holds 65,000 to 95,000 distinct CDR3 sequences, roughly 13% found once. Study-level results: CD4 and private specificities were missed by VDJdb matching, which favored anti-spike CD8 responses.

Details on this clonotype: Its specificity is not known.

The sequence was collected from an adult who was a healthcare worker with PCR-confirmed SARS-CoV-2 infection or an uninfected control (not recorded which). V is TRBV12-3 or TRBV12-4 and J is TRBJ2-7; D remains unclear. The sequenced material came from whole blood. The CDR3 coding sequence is TGTGCCAGCAGTACCACTACCGTGCGCTACGAGCAGTACTTC. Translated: CASSTTTVRYEQYF.